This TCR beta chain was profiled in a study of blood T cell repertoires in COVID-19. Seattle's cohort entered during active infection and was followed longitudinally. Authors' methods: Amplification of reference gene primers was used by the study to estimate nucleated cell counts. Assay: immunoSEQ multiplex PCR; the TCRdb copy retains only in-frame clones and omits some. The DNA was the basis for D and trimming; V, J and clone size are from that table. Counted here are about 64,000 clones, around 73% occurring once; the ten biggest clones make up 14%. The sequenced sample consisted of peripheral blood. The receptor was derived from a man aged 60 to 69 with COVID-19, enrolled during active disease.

The CDR3 coding sequence is TGTGCCAGCAGCAAAGGGCCGGGACTCCCTTCCTACGAGCAGTACTTC. Translation gives CASSKGPGLPSYEQYF. This chain uses TRBV27 with TRBJ2-7; the D gene is possibly TRBD2 (6 bases). The CDR3 has 16 amino acids. Germline CDR1 MNHEY, CDR2 SMNVEV (reference sequence). V lost 6 bases and J 1 base, leaving 19 bases between the germline ends.